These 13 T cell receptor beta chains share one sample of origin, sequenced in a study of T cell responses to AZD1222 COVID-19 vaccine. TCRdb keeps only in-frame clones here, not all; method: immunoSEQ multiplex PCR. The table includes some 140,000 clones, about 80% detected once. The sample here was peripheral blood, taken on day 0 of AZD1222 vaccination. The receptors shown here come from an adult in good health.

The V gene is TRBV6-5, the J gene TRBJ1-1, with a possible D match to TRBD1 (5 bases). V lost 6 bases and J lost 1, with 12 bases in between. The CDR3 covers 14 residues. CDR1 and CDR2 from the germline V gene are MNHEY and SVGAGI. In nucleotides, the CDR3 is TGTGCCAGCAGACTCTCAGGGCAGAACACTGAAGCTTTCTTT. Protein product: CASRLSGQNTEAFF.

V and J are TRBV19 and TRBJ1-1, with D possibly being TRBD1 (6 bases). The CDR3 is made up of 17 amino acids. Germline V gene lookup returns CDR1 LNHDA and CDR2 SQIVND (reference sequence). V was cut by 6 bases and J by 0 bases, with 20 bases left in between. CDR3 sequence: CASRGDKGRLMNTEAFF. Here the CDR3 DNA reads TGTGCCAGTAGGGGGGACAAAGGTCGTTTAATGAACACTGAAGCTTTCTTT.

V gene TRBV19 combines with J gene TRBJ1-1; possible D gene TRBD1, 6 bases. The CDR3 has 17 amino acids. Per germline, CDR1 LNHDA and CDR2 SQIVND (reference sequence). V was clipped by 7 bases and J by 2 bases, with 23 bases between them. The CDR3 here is CASTAGGGRGGNTEAFF. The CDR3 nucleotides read TGTGCCAGTACCGCCGGCGGGGGGCGAGGTGGTAACACTGAAGCTTTCTTT.

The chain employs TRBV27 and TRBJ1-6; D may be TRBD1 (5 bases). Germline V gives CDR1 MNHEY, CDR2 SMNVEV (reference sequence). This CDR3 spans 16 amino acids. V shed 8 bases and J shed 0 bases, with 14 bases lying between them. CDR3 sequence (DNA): TGTGCCAGCGCCCGGGACTTTAGCTCCTATAATTCACCCCTCCACTTT. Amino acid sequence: CASARDFSSYNSPLHF.

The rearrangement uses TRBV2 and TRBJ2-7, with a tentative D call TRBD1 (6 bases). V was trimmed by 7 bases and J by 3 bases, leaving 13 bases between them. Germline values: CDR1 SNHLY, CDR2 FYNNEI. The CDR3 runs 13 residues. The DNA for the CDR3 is TGTGCCAGCACTCGGACAGCGAACTACGAGCAGTACTTC. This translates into CASTRTANYEQYF.

The CDR3 DNA is TGTGCCAGCAGTTTACCACAGGGGGCCCAACAGCCCCAGCATTTT. Amino acids: CASSLPQGAQQPQHF. This sequence joins TRBV28 and TRBJ1-5; 9 positions agree with TRBD1. This CDR3 region has 15 residues. Germline lookup yields CDR1 MDHEN and CDR2 SYDVKM. After removal of 2 bases from V and 7 bases from J, the junction contained 6 bases not matched to a gene.

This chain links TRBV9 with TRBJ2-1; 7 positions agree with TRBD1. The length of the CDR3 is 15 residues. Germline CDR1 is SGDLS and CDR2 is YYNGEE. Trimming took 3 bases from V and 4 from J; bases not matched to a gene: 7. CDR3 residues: CASSARDREYNEQFF. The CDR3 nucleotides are TGTGCCAGCAGCGCCCGGGACAGAGAGTACAATGAGCAGTTCTTC.

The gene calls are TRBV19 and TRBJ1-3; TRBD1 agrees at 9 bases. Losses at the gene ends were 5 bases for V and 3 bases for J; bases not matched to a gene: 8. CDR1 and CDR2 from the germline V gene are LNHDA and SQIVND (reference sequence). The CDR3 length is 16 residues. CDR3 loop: CASSSLTGGRGNTIYF. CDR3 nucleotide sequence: TGTGCCAGTAGTTCCCTGACAGGGGGACGTGGAAACACCATATATTTT.

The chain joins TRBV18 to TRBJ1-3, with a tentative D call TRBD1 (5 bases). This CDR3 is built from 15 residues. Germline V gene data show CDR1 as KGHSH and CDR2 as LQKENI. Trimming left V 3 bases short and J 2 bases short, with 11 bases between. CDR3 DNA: TGTGCCAGCTCACCCGGGACCGATACTGGAAACACCATATATTTT. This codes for CASSPGTDTGNTIYF.

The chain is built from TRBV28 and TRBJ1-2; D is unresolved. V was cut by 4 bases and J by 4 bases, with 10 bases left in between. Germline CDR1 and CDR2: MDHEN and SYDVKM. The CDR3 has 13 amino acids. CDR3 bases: TGTGCCAGCAGTTCCAGGCAGACCTATGGCTACACCTTC. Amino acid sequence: CASSSRQTYGYTF.

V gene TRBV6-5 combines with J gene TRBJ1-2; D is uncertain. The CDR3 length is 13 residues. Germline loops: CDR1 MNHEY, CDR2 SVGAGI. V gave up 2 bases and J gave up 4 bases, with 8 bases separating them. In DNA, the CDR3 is TGTGCCAGCAGTTACGGGCAGTTCTATGGCTACACCTTC. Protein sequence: CASSYGQFYGYTF.

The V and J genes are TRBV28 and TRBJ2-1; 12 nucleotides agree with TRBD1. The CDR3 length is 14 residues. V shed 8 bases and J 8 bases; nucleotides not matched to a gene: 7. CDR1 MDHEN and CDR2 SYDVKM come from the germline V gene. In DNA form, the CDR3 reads TGTGCCAGCGCGGGACAGGGGGCCCGCCATGAGCAGTTCTTC. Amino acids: CASAGQGARHEQFF.

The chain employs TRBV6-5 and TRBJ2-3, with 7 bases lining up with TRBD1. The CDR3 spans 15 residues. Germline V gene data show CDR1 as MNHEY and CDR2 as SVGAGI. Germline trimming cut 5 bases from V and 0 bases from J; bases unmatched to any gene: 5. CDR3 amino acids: CASSTTGASTDTQYF. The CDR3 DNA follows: TGTGCCAGCAGTACCACAGGGGCCAGCACAGATACGCAGTATTTT.